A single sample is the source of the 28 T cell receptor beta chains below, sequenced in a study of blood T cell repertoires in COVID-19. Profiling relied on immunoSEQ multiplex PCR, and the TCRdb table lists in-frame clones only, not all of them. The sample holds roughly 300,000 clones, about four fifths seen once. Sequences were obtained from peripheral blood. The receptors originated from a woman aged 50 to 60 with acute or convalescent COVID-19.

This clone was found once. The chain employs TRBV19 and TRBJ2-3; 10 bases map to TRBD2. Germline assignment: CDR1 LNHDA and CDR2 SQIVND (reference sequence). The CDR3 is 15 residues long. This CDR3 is CATSPIELAGGTQYF. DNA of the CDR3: TGTGCTACGTCCCCGATTGAGTTAGCGGGAGGTACGCAGTATTTT.

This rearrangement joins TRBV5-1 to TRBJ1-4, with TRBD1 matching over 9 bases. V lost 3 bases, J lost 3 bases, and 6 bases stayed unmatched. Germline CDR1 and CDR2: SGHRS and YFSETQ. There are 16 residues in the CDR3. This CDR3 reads CASSSRTGESNEKLFF. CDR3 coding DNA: TGCGCCAGCAGCTCCCGGACAGGGGAGTCTAATGAAAAACTGTTTTTT.

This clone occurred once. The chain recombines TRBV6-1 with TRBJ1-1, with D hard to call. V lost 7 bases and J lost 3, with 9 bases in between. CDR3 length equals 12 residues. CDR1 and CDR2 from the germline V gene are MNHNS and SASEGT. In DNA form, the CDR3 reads TGTGCCAGCACGTCTCTCCACACTGAAGCTTTCTTT. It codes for CASTSLHTEAFF.

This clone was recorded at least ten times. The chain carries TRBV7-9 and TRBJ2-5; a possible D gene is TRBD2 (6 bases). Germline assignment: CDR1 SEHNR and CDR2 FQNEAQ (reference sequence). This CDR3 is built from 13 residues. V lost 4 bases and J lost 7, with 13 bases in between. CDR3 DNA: TGTGCCAGCAGCTCGACTGTGGAGGGGACCCAGTACTTC. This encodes CASSSTVEGTQYF.

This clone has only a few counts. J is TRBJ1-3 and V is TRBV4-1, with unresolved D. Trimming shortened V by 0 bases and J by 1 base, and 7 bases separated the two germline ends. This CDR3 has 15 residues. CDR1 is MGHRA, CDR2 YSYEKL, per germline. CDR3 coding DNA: TGCGCCAGCAGCCAAGATTCGGGGTCTGGAAACACCATATATTTT. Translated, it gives CASSQDSGSGNTIYF.

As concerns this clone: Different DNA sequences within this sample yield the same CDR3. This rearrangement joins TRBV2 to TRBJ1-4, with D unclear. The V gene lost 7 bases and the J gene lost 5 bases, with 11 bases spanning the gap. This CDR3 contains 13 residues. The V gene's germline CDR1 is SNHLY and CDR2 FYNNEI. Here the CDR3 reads CASIRGRNEKLFF. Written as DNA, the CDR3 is TGTGCCAGCATCCGGGGTCGGAATGAAAAACTGTTTTTT.

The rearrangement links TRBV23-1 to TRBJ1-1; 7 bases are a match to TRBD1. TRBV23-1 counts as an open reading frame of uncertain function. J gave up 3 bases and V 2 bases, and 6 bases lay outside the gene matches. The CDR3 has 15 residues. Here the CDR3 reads CASSQPKDRDTEAFF. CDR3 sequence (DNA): TGCGCCAGCAGTCAACCCAAAGACAGGGACACTGAAGCTTTCTTT.

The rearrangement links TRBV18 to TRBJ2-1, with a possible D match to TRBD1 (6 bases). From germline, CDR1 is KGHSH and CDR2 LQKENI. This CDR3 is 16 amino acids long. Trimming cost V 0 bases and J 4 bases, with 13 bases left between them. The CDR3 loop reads CASSPPGQRGYNEQFF. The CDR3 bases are TGTGCCAGCTCACCACCGGGACAAAGAGGTTACAATGAGCAGTTCTTC. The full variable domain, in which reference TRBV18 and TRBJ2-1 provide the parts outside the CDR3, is NAGVMQNPRHLVRRRGQEARLRCSPMKGHSHVYWYRQLPEEGLKFMVYLQKENIIDESGMPKERFSAEFPKEGPSILRIQQVVRGDSAAYFCASSPPGQRGYNEQFFGPGTRLTVL.

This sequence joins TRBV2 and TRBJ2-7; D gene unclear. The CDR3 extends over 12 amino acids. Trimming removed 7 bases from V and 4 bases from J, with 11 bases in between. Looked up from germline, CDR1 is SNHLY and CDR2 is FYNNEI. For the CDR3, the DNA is TGTGCCAGCACCCACCTCGGGTACGAGCAGTACTTC. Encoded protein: CASTHLGYEQYF.

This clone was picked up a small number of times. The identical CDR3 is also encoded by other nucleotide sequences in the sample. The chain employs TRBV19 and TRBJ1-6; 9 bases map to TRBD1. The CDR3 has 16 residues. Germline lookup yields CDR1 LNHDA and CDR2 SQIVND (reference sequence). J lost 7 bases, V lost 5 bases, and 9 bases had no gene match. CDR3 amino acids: CASSRTPGQGNSPLHF. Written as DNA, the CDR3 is TGTGCCAGTAGTCGGACTCCGGGACAGGGCAATTCACCCCTCCACTTT.

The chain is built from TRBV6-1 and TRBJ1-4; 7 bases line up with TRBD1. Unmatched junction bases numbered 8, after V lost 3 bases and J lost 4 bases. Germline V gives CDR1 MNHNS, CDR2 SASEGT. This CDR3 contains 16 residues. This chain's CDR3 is CASSDHRGWDNEKLFF. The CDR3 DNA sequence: TGTGCCAGCAGTGATCACAGGGGATGGGATAATGAAAAACTGTTTTTT.

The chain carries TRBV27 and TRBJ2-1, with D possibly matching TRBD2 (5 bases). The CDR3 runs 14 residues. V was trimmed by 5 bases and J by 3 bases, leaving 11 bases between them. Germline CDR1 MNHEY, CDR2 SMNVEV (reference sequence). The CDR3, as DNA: TGTGCCAGCAGTATAGGACTCCTCTACAATGAGCAGTTCTTC. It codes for CASSIGLLYNEQFF.

The CDR3 is CASSEEASDYNEQFF. CDR3 coding DNA: TGTGCCAGCAGTGAAGAGGCTAGCGACTACAATGAGCAGTTCTTC. This chain connects TRBV2 to TRBJ2-1; possibly TRBD2 for D (6 bases). CDR1 SNHLY and CDR2 FYNNEI come from the germline V gene. CDR3 length: 15 residues. V gave up 1 base and J gave up 3 bases, with 10 bases separating them.

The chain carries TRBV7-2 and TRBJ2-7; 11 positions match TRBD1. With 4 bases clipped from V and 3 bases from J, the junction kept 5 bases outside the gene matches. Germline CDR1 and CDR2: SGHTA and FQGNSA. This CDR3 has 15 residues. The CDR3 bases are TGTGCCAGCAGCTACACCGGGACAGGGGGCTACGAGCAGTACGTC. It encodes CASSYTGTGGYEQYV.

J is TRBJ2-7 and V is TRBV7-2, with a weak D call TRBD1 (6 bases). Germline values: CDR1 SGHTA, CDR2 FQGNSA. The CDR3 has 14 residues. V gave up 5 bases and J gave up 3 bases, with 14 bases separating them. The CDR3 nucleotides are TGTGCCAGCAGCCCCCAGGGGAGCATCTACGAGCAGTACGTC. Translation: CASSPQGSIYEQYV.

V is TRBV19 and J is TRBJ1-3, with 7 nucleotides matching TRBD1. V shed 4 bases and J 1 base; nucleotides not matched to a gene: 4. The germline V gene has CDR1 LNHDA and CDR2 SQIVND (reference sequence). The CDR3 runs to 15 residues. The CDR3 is CASSKDRASGNTIYF. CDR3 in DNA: TGTGCCAGTAGTAAAGACAGGGCGTCTGGAAACACCATATATTTT.

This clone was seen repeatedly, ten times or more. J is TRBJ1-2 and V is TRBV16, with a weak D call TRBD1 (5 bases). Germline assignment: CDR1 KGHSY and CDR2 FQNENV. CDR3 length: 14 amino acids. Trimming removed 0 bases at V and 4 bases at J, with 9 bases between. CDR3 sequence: CASSQSSQGYGYTF. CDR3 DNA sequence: TGTGCCAGCAGCCAATCGAGTCAGGGCTATGGCTACACCTTC.

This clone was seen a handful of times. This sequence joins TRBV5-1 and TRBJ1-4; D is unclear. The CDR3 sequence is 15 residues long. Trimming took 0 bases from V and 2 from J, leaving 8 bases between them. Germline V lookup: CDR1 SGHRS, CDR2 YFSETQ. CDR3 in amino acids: CASSLAGETNEKLFF. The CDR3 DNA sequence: TGCGCCAGCAGCTTGGCCGGGGAGACTAATGAAAAACTGTTTTTT.

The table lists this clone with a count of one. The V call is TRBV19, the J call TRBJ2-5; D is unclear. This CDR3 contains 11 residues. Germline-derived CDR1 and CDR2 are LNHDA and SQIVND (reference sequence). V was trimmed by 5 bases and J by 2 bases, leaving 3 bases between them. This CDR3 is CASSLQETQYF. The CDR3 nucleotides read TGTGCCAGTAGTTTACAAGAGACCCAGTACTTC.

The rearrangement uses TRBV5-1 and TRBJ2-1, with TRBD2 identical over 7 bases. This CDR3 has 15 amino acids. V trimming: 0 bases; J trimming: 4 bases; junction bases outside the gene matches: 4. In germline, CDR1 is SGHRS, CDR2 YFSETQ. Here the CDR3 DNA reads TGCGCCAGCAGCTTGGCAAGCGGGGTGTACAATGAGCAGTTCTTC. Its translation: CASSLASGVYNEQFF.

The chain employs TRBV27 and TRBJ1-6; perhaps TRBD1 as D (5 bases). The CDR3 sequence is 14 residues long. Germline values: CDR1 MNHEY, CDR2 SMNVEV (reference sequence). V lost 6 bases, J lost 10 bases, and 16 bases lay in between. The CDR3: CASSSGRFESPLHF. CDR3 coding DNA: TGTGCCAGCAGCTCAGGGCGGTTCGAGTCACCCCTCCACTTT.

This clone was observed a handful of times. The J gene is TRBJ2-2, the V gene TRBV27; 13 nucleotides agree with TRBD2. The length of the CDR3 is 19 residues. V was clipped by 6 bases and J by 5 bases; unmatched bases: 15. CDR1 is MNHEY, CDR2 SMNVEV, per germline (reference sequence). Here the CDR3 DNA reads TGTGCCAGCAGGACGTTCACAGGGTGGACTAGCGGGGGAACCGGGGAGCTGTTTTTT. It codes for CASRTFTGWTSGGTGELFF.

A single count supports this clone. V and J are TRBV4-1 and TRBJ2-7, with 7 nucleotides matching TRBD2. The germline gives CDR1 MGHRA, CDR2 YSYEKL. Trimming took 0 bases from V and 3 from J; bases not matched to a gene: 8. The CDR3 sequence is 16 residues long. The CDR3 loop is CASSQDYAGVSYEQYF. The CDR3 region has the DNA TGCGCCAGCAGCCAAGACTACGCGGGAGTAAGCTACGAGCAGTACTTC.

CDR3 loop: CATSDLSANSYNEQFF. The CDR3 bases are TGTGCCACCAGTGATTTAAGCGCCAACTCCTACAATGAGCAGTTCTTC. The V call is TRBV24-1, the J call TRBJ2-1; no clear D. Germline V gene lookup returns CDR1 KGHDR and CDR2 SFDVKD. Trimming removed 1 base from V and 0 bases from J, with 9 bases in between. CDR3 length: 16 amino acids.

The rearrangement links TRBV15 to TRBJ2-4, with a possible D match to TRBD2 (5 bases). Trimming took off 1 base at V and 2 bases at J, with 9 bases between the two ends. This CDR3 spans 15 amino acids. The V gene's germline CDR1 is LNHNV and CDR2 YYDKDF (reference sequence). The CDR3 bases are TGTGCCACCAGCAGAGCGGGGTTGACCAAAAACATTCAGTACTTC. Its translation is CATSRAGLTKNIQYF.

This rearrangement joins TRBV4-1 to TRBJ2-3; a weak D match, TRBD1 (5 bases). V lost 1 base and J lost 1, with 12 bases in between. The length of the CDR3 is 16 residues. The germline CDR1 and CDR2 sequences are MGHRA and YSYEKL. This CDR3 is CASSQGGGLGTDTQYF. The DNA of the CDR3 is TGCGCCAGCAGCCAAGGGGGCGGATTAGGCACAGATACGCAGTATTTT.

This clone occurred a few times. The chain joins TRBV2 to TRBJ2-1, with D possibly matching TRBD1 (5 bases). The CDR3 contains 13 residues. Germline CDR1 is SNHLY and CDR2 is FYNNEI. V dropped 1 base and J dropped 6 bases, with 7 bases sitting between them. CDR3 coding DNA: TGTGCCAGCAGTGAAGAGGGGCTCAATGAGCAGTTCTTC. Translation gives CASSEEGLNEQFF.

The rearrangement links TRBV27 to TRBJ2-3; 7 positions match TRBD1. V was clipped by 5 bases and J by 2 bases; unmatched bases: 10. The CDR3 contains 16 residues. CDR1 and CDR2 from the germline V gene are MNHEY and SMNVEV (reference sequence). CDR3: CASSHYRDSYTDTQYF. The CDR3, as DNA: TGTGCCAGCAGTCACTACCGGGACAGCTACACAGATACGCAGTATTTT.